The next 27 T cell receptor beta chains were all read from a single sample in a study of blood T cell repertoires in COVID-19. TCRdb keeps only in-frame clones here, not all; method: immunoSEQ multiplex PCR. The repertoire holds about 94,000 clones, with roughly four fifths as singletons. The sequenced material came from peripheral blood. The source is a man aged 60 to 69 with acute or convalescent COVID-19.

This chain joins TRBV19 and TRBJ1-2; the match to TRBD1 covers 9 bases. Germline CDR1 reads LNHDA; CDR2 reads SQIVND (reference sequence). V shed 5 bases and J 4 bases; nucleotides not matched to a gene: 5. The CDR3 extends over 14 amino acids. The CDR3 DNA follows: TGTGCCAGTAGTCCGGGACAGGGATCCTATGGCTACACCTTC. Translated: CASSPGQGSYGYTF.

The CDR3 DNA sequence: TGCAGCGTCGACGACATCGCGAACACTGAAGCTTTCTTT. It is translated as CSVDDIANTEAFF. The V and J genes are TRBV29-1 and TRBJ1-1; D remains unclear. This CDR3 comprises 13 residues. The germline CDR1 and CDR2 sequences are SQVTM and ANQGSEA. V dropped 6 bases and J dropped 1 base, with 12 bases sitting between them. Combining the CDR3 with reference TRBV29-1 and TRBJ1-1 gives the whole variable domain SAVISQKPSRDICQRGTSLTIQCQVDSQVTMMFWYRQQPGQSLTLIATANQGSEATYESGFVIDKFPISRPNLTFSTLTVSNMSPEDSSIYLCSVDDIANTEAFFGQGTRLTVV.

V usage is TRBV6-1 and J usage is TRBJ1-5, with a possible D match to TRBD1 (6 bases). The germline gives CDR1 MNHNS, CDR2 SASEGT. Trimming pared 4 bases from V and 1 base from J, leaving 14 bases between. This CDR3 has 16 residues. The CDR3 DNA is TGTGCCAGCAGTGCAGTTGGACAGAGGAGCAATCAGCCCCAGCATTTT. Translated, it gives CASSAVGQRSNQPQHF.

This chain uses TRBV19 with TRBJ1-2, with 7 bases identical to TRBD1. CDR1 and CDR2 from the germline V gene are LNHDA and SQIVND (reference sequence). This CDR3 region has 15 residues. Germline trimming cut 1 base from V and 7 bases from J; bases unmatched to any gene: 9. The CDR3 is CASSIGAGGGGGYTF. For the CDR3, the DNA is TGTGCCAGTAGTATAGGAGCTGGAGGGGGCGGTGGCTACACCTTC.

The chain links TRBV7-8 to TRBJ1-6; TRBD1 matches at 11 bases. V shed 5 bases and J 10 bases; nucleotides not matched to a gene: 10. Germline V gene sequence: CDR1 SGHVS, CDR2 FQNEAQ. The length of the CDR3 is 16 residues. For the CDR3, the DNA is TGTGCCAGCAGCCCACGGGGACAGGGGGGACGCTCACCCCTCCACTTT. Translated, it gives CASSPRGQGGRSPLHF.

This chain links TRBV30 with TRBJ1-4; a possible D gene is TRBD1 (6 bases). Germline CDR1 and CDR2: GTSNPN and SVGIG (reference sequence). The length of the CDR3 is 14 residues. V was clipped by 2 bases and J by 8 bases, with 15 bases between them. The CDR3 coding sequence is TGTGCCTGGAGTACTACAGGGTTGGGAGAAAAACTGTTTTTT. Encoded protein: CAWSTTGLGEKLFF.

The chain couples TRBV19 to TRBJ1-2; D unclear. The germline V gene encodes CDR1 LNHDA and CDR2 SQIVND (reference sequence). V was pared by 4 bases and J by 6 bases, with 18 bases between. The CDR3 runs 15 residues. CDR3 loop: CASSRRSADPNGYTF. The CDR3 DNA is TGTGCCAGTAGTAGGAGGAGCGCAGACCCGAATGGCTACACCTTC.

This rearrangement joins TRBV2 to TRBJ2-3, with a possible D match to TRBD2 (6 bases). Germline-derived CDR1 and CDR2 are SNHLY and FYNNEI. The CDR3 consists of 16 residues. Deletions cut 0 bases from V and 6 bases from J, with 16 bases between. CDR3 loop: CASSEAGGAPPDTQYF. The CDR3 DNA reads as TGTGCCAGCAGTGAAGCGGGCGGGGCCCCGCCCGATACGCAGTATTTT.

V is TRBV9 and J is TRBJ1-3, with D possibly TRBD1 on 6 matching bases. Trimming shortened V by 0 bases and J by 0 bases, and 13 bases separated the two germline ends. CDR1 SGDLS and CDR2 YYNGEE come from the germline V gene. The CDR3 spans 17 residues. This CDR3 reads CASSVDGQRHSGNTIYF. The CDR3 DNA is TGTGCCAGCAGCGTAGACGGACAGAGACACTCTGGAAACACCATATATTTT. The whole variable domain, filled in from reference TRBV9 and TRBJ1-3, reads DSGVTQTPKHLITATGQRVTLRCSPRSGDLSVYWYQQSLDQGLQFLIQYYNGEERAKGNILERFSAQQFPDLHSELNLSSLELGDSALYFCASSVDGQRHSGNTIYFGEGSWLTVV.

This clone has only one observation. This chain links TRBV20-1 with TRBJ1-5, with a possible D match to TRBD1 (6 bases). The CDR3 sequence is 15 residues long. Trimming removed 3 bases at V and 4 bases at J, with 16 bases between. Germline values: CDR1 DFQATT, CDR2 SNEGSKA (reference sequence). The chain's CDR3 is CSASILDSQNQPQHF. CDR3 DNA: TGCAGTGCTAGTATCTTGGACAGCCAGAATCAGCCCCAGCATTTT.

This chain joins TRBV24-1 and TRBJ2-7; D might be TRBD2 (7 bases). Germline lookup yields CDR1 KGHDR and CDR2 SFDVKD. V was shortened by 10 bases and J by 0 bases, with 12 bases between the two germline ends. The CDR3 extends over 13 amino acids. The CDR3 loop reads CATAGTLSYEQYF. CDR3 in DNA: TGTGCCACAGCGGGGACACTCTCCTACGAGCAGTACTTC.

This clone occurred a few times. The V call is TRBV5-1, the J call TRBJ2-5, with 7 positions matching TRBD1. Germline CDR1 and CDR2: SGHRS and YFSETQ. The length of the CDR3 is 14 residues. J was trimmed by 5 bases and V by 0 bases; bases with no gene match: 4. Here the CDR3 DNA reads TGCGCCAGCAGCTTGGTAGGGGGCGAGGAGACCCAGTACTTC. Translation: CASSLVGGEETQYF.

The V and J genes are TRBV5-4 and TRBJ2-2, with TRBD2 matching over 11 bases. The CDR3 covers 15 residues. The germline gives CDR1 SGHNT, CDR2 YYREEE (reference sequence). Unmatched junction bases numbered 6, after V lost 4 bases and J lost 7 bases. CDR3 sequence (DNA): TGTGCCAGCAGCCTTAGCGGGGGGGCCGTCGGGGAGCTGTTTTTT. Encoded protein: CASSLSGGAVGELFF.

The chain couples TRBV30 to TRBJ2-2; 9 positions agree with TRBD2. V dropped 0 bases and J dropped 5; count of bases not matched to a gene: 4. CDR3 length: 15 amino acids. Germline assignment: CDR1 GTSNPN and CDR2 SVGIG (reference sequence). Written as DNA, the CDR3 is TGTGCCTGGAGTGTACGGCTAGCGGGAACCGGGGAGCTGTTTTTT. Encoded protein: CAWSVRLAGTGELFF.

The CDR3, as DNA: TGCGCCAGCAGCACCGCACCAGATAACACCGGGGAGCTGTTTTTT. This sequence encodes CASSTAPDNTGELFF. The V gene is TRBV5-1, the J gene TRBJ2-2, with D hard to call. Trimming took 4 bases from V and 2 from J, leaving 12 bases between them. CDR3 length equals 15 residues. Germline values: CDR1 SGHRS, CDR2 YFSETQ.

The chain recombines TRBV30 with TRBJ2-5; no clear D. Trimming shortened V by 2 bases and J by 0 bases, and 4 bases separated the two germline ends. Germline assignment: CDR1 GTSNPN and CDR2 SVGIG (reference sequence). This CDR3 comprises 12 residues. CDR3 region: CAWSPYQETQYF. CDR3 nucleotide sequence: TGTGCCTGGAGTCCTTACCAAGAGACCCAGTACTTC.

The chain joins TRBV18 to TRBJ1-1; possible D gene TRBD1, 6 bases. Deletions cut 6 bases from V and 4 bases from J, with 9 bases between. The CDR3 contains 12 residues. Germline V gives CDR1 KGHSH, CDR2 LQKENI. CDR3 coding DNA: TGTGCCAGCTCCCTGGACAGCACTGAAGCTTTCTTT. It encodes CASSLDSTEAFF.

This clone was found once. The chain employs TRBV6-6 and TRBJ1-1; D is unresolved. This CDR3 comprises 15 residues. V was trimmed by 0 bases and J by 5 bases, leaving 13 bases between them. Germline V gene data show CDR1 as MNHNY and CDR2 as SVGAGI (reference sequence). The CDR3 DNA follows: TGTGCCAGCAGTTACTCCCGGGGAGGGTTGACTGAAGCTTTCTTT. Translated, it gives CASSYSRGGLTEAFF.

This chain uses TRBV30 with TRBJ1-3; maybe TRBD1 (6 bases). Germline CDR1 GTSNPN, CDR2 SVGIG (reference sequence). The V and J ends lost 0 bases and 0 bases respectively, with 15 bases between them. This CDR3 is built from 17 residues. CDR3 coding DNA: TGTGCCTGGAGTGTAGCGGGGGGCCCGATCTCTGGAAACACCATATATTTT. Its translation is CAWSVAGGPISGNTIYF.

The V and J genes are TRBV6-6 and TRBJ2-5; TRBD2 is a possible D gene (5 bases). The CDR3 covers 12 residues. Germline-derived CDR1 and CDR2 are MNHNY and SVGAGI (reference sequence). V was cut by 7 bases and J by 6 bases, with 12 bases left in between. The CDR3, as DNA: TGTGCCAGCAACCGGCCTAGCCAGACCCAGTACTTC. It codes for CASNRPSQTQYF.

The genes are TRBV5-4 and TRBJ2-5, with 8 bases identical to TRBD1. The CDR3 has 19 amino acids. V lost 0 bases to trimming and J lost 4 bases; unmatched junction nucleotides: 17. Germline V gene sequence: CDR1 SGHNT, CDR2 YYREEE (reference sequence). CDR3: CASSLVGAGPAGGRETQYF. Written as DNA, the CDR3 is TGTGCCAGCAGCTTGGTGGGAGCGGGTCCGGCAGGGGGCCGAGAGACCCAGTACTTC.

This chain connects TRBV11-2 to TRBJ1-4; no firm D call. Germline CDR1 and CDR2: SGHAT and FQNNGV. The ends were cut back, 5 bases at V and 8 bases at J, with 15 bases in the middle. This CDR3 has 14 amino acids. CDR3 sequence: CASSPSSGGEKLFF. The CDR3 bases are TGTGCCAGCAGCCCATCGAGTGGAGGGGAAAAACTGTTTTTT. Full variable domain (rest looked up from reference TRBV11-2 and TRBJ1-4): EAGVAQSPRYKIIEKRQSVAFWCNPISGHATLYWYQQILGQGPKLLIQFQNNGVVDDSQLPKDRFSAERLKGVDSTLKIQPAKLEDSAVYLCASSPSSGGEKLFFGSGTQLSVL.

This clone has only a few counts. This chain connects TRBV19 to TRBJ1-6; D possibly corresponds to TRBD1 (5 bases). Germline lookup yields CDR1 LNHDA and CDR2 SQIVND (reference sequence). The CDR3 runs 13 residues. V lost 5 bases and J lost 6, with 8 bases in between. This chain's CDR3 is CASSWRGNSPLHF. The CDR3 DNA is TGTGCCAGTAGTTGGAGGGGTAATTCACCCCTCCACTTT. The whole variable domain, remainder taken from reference TRBV19 and TRBJ1-6, is DGGITQSPKYLFRKEGQNVTLSCEQNLNHDAMYWYRQDPGQGLRLIYYSQIVNDFQKGDIAEGYSVSREKKESFPLTVTSAQKNPTAFYLCASSWRGNSPLHFGNGTRLTVT.

This chain links TRBV5-1 with TRBJ2-5, with D tentatively TRBD2 (6 bases). The germline V and J ends were trimmed by 0 bases and 7 bases, with 13 bases remaining between them. The CDR3 consists of 14 residues. Per germline, CDR1 SGHRS and CDR2 YFSETQ. CDR3 in amino acids: CASSLGTSKGTQYF. The CDR3 DNA reads as TGCGCCAGCAGCTTGGGTACTAGCAAGGGGACCCAGTACTTC.

The chain employs TRBV11-2 and TRBJ1-6; D may be TRBD1 (6 bases). V shed 3 bases and J shed 10 bases, with 16 bases lying between them. The CDR3 loop spans 15 amino acids. Germline V gene sequence: CDR1 SGHAT, CDR2 FQNNGV. CDR3 nucleotides: TGTGCCAGCAGCTTCCTCAGGGGACAACAATCACCCCTCCACTTT. Encoded protein: CASSFLRGQQSPLHF.

CDR3 nucleotide sequence: TGTGCCAGCAGTGATTCATTAGACAGACATCAGCCCCAGCATTTT. Its protein product is CASSDSLDRHQPQHF. This chain connects TRBV6-4 to TRBJ1-5; weak D call: TRBD1 (5 bases). The germline V and J ends were trimmed by 3 bases and 5 bases, with 14 bases remaining between them. Germline CDR1 reads MRHNA; CDR2 reads SNTAGT. The CDR3 runs 15 residues.

The V gene is TRBV19, the J gene TRBJ1-5; unclear D gene. Looked up from germline, CDR1 is LNHDA and CDR2 is SQIVND (reference sequence). This CDR3 has 13 amino acids. Trimming removed 2 bases from V and 4 bases from J, with 6 bases in between. CDR3 nucleotide sequence: TGTGCCAGTAGTATACGGGGAAATCAGCCCCAGCATTTT. The encoded protein is CASSIRGNQPQHF.